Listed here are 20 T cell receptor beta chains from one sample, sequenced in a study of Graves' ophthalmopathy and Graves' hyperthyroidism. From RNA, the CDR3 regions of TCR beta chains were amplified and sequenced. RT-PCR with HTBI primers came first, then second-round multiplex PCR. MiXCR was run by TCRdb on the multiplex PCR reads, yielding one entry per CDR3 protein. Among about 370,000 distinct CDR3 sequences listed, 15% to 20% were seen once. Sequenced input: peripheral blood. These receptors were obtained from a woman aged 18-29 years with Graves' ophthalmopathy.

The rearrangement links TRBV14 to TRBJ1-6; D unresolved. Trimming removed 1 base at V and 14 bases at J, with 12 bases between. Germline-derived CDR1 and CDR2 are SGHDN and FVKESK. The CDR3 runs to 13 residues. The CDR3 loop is CASSQVRYGSLHF. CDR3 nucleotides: TGTGCCAGCAGCCAAGTCCGATACGGATCCCTCCACTTT.

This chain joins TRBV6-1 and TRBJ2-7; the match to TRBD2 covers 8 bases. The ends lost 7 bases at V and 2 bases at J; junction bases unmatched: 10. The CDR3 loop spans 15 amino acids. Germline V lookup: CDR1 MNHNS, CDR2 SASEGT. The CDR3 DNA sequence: TGTGCCAGCACAACGCCGGGACTAGTCCCCTACGAGCAGTACTTC. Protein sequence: CASTTPGLVPYEQYF.

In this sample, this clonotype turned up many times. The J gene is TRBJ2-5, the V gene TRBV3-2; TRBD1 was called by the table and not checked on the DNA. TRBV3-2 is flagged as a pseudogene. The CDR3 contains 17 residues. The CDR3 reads CASSQGQLGRGQETQYF. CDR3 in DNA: TGTGCCAGCAGCCAAGGCCAACTAGGCAGGGGGCAAGAGACCCAGTACTTC.

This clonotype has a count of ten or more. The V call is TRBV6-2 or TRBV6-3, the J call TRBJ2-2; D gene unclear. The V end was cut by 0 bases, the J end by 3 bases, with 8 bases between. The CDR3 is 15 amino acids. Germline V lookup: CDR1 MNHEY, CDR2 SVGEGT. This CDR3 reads CASSYSRAHTGELFF. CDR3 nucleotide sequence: TGTGCCAGCAGTTACTCTAGGGCCCACACCGGGGAGCTGTTTTTT.

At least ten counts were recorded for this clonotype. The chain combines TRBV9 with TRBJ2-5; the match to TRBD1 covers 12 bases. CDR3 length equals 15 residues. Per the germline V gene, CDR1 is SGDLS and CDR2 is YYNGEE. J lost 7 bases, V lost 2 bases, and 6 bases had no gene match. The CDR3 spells CASSVGTGGKTTQYF. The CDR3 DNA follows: TGTGCCAGCAGCGTTGGGACAGGGGGCAAGACGACCCAGTACTTC.

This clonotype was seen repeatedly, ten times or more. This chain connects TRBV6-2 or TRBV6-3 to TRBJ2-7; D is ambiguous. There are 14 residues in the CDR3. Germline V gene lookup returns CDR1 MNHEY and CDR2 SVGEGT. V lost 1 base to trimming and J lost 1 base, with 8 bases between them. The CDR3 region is CASSYLSESYEQYF. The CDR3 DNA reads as TGTGCCAGCAGTTACTTAAGCGAGTCCTACGAGCAGTACTTC.

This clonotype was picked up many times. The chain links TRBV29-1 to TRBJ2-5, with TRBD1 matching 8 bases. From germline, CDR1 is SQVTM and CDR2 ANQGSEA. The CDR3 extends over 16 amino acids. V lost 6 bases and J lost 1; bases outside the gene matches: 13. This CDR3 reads CSVIPLTGASQETQYF. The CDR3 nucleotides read TGCAGCGTAATACCCTTGACAGGGGCAAGCCAAGAGACCCAGTACTTC.

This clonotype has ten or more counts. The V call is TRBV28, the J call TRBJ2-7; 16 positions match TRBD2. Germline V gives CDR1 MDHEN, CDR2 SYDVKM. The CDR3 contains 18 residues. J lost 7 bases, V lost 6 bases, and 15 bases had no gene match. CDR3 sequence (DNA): TGTGCCAGCAGAGACACCCCCGGGACTAGCGGGAGGGTGGTGGAGCAGTACTTC. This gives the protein CASRDTPGTSGRVVEQYF. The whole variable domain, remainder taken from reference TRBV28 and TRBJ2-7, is DVKVTQSSRYLVKRTGEKVFLECVQDMDHENMFWYRQDPGLGLRLIYFSYDVKMKEKGDIPEGYSVSREKKERFSLILESASTNQTSMYLCASRDTPGTSGRVVEQYFGPGTRLTVT.

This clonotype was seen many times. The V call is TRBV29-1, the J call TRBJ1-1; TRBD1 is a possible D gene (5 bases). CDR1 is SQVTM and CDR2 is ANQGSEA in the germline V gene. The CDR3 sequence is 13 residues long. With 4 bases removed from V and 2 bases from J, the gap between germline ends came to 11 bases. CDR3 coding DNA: TGCAGCGTTGGTGTGGGGCCAAACACTGAAGCTTTCTTT. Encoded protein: CSVGVGPNTEAFF.

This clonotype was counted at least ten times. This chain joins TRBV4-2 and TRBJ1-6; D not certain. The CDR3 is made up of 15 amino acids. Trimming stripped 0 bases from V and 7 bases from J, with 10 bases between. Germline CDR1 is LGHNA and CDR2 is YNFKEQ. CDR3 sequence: CASSQESSGNSPLHF. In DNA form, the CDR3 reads TGTGCCAGCAGCCAAGAATCTTCAGGCAATTCACCCCTCCACTTT.

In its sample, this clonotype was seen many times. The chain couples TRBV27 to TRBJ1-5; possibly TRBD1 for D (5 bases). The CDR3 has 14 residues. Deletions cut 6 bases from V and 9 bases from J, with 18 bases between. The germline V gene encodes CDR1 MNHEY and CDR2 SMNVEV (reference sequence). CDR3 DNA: TGTGCCAGCAGCTCGGGACCCTCGTCCGGGCCCCAGCATTTT. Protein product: CASSSGPSSGPQHF.

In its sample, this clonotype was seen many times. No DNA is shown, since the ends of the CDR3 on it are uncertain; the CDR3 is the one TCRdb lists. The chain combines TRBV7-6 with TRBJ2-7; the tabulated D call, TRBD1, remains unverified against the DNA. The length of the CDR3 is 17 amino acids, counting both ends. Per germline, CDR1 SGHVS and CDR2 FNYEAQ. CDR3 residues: CASSLTGFGAGAYEQYF.

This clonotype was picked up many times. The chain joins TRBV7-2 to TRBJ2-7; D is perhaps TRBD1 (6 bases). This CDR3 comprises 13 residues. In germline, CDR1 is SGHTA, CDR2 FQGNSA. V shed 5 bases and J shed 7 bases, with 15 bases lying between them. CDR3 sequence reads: CASSPAGAVEQYF. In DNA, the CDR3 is TGTGCCAGCAGCCCCGCAGGGGCAGTTGAGCAGTACTTC.

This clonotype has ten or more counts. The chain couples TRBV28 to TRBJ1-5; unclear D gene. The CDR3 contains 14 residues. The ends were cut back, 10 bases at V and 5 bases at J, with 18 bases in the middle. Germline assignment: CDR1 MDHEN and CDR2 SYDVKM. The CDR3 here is CATAEGQNHQPQHF. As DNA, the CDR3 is TGTGCCACCGCCGAAGGGCAGAACCATCAGCCCCAGCATTTT.

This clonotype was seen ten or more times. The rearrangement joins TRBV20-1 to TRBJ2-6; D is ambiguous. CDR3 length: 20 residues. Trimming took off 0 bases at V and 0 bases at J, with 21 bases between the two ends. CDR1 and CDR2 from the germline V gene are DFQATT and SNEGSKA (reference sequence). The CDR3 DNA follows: TGCAGTGCTAGAGATAGCCGGAAAGTAGGCCGAAGCTCTGGGGCCAACGTCCTGACTTTC. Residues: CSARDSRKVGRSSGANVLTF.

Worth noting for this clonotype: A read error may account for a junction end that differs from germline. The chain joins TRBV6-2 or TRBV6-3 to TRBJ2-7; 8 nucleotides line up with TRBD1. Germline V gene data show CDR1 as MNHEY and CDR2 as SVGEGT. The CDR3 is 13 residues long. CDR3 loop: CASGTGGAYERYF. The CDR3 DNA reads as TGTGCCAGCGGGACAGGTGGGGCCTACGAGCGGTACTTC.

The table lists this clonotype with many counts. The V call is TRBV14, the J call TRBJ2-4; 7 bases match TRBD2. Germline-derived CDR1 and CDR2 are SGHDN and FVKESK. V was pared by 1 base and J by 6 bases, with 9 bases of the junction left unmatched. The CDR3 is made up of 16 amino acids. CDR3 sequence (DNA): TGTGCCAGCAGCCAAGTGGTCGGGCGGGAGAGAAACATTCAGTACTTC. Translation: CASSQVVGRERNIQYF.

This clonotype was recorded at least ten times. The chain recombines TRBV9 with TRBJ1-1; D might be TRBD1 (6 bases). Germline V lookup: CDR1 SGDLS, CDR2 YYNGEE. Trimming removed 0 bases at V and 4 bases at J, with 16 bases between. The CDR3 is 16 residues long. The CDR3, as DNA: TGTGCCAGCAGCGTAGAGGTAGTGGGGGCGAGCACTGAAGCTTTCTTT. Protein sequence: CASSVEVVGASTEAFF.

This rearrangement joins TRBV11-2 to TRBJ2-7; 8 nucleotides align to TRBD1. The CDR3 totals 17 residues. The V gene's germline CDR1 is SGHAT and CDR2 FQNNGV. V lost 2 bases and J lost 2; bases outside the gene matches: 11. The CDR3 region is CASSLLPNRGFPYEQYF. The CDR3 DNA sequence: TGTGCCAGCAGCTTACTCCCGAACAGGGGGTTTCCCTACGAGCAGTACTTC.

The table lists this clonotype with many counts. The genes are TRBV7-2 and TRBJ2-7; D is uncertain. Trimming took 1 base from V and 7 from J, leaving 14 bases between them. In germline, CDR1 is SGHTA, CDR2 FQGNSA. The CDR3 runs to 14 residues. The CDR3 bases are TGTGCCAGCAGCTTAGGTCGGCCCTCTGAAGAGCAGTACTTC. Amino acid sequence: CASSLGRPSEEQYF.